This TCR beta chain emerged from a study of T cells in women clearing cervical HPV infection. Study conclusions and caveats: It is unknown whether associations predate infection; no effector/memory or HPV-specific sorting.

Here immunoSEQ multiplex PCR was the method, and the copy in TCRdb shows in-frame clones only, minus some. The sample includes under 50,000 clones. Note on this clone: Its cognate antigen is unknown. The read ends 3 residues early relative to the CDR3; the germline J gene fills the gap.

Germline V gene data show CDR1 as KGHSH and CDR2 as LQKENI. V lost 8 bases to trimming and J lost 4 bases, with 11 bases between them. The CDR3 has 12 residues. The sequenced sample was blood buffy coat. The chain has TRBV18 and TRBJ1-2, with D possibly being TRBD1 (6 bases). This receptor was obtained from a woman aged 18 to 75 with a cervical HPV16 infection that either progressed to CIN3+ or cleared (not recorded which). CDR3 bases read: TGTGCCAGCAAAGGGGACATCTATGGC. This encodes CASKGDIYG. The CDR3, in full, reads CASKGDIYGYTF.